This TCR beta chain was obtained from a study of STAT3 mutations in large granular lymphocyte leukemia. Study results and limitations: Every T-LGLL patient had at least one immunodominant TCRbeta clonotype. Differing intervals and regimens complicate linking therapy response to clone burden. Some patients had persisting codominant clonotypes that could mask small clones.

This clone was observed once. Its specificity is unknown. Data came from immunoSEQ multiplex PCR; TCRdb stores just in-frame clones and leaves some out. The sample holds 7,500 to 10,000 clones, roughly 90% seen once. The sequence was collected from a man in his sixties with T-cell large granular lymphocyte leukemia. Some clones in this sample may be carry-over from other donors' samples. Sequenced: peripheral blood mononuclear cells.

The CDR3 DNA sequence: TGTGCCAGCAGCGACCAGACAGGGGCCCTCACTGAAGCTTTCTTT. Protein sequence: CASSDQTGALTEAFF. This chain connects TRBV7-3 to TRBJ1-1; 8 bases match TRBD1. CDR1 is SGHTA and CDR2 is FQGTGA in the germline V gene. The CDR3 loop spans 15 amino acids. With V trimmed by 5 bases and J by 4 bases, 9 bases remained unmatched.